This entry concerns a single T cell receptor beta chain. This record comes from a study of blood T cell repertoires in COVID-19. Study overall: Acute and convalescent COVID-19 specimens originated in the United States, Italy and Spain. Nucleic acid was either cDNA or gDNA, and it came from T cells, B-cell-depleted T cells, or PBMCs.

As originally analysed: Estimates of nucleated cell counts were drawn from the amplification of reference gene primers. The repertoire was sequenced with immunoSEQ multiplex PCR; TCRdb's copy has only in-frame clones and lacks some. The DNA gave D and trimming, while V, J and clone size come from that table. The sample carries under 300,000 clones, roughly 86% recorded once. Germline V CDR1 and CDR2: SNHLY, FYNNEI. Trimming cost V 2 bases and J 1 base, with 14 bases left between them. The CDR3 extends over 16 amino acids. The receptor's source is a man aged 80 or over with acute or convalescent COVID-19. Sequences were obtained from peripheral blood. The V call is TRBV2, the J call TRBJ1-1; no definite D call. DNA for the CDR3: TGTGCCAGCAGTGAACGGTTTTTCACGGGGAACACTGAAGCTTTCTTT. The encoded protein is CASSERFFTGNTEAFF.